These 12 T cell receptor beta chains were sequenced from one sample in a study of relationships among human T cell subsets. TCR alpha and beta CDR3s were amplified from mRNA by semiquantitative ARM-PCR. ARM-PCR used tagged nested gene-specific primers, then communal superprimers for exponential amplification. TCRdb reprocessed the multiplex PCR reads with MiXCR, giving one entry per CDR3 protein. The sample carries about 8,900 distinct CDR3 sequences, around 59% recorded once. From the CD45RA-negative fraction, anti-CD45RO beads picked out CD45RA-RO+ memory T cells. Specimen: memory T cells sorted from blood. The receptors derive from a man between 35 and 55 years old in good health.

The gene calls are TRBV7-9 and TRBJ2-5, with no clear D. CDR3 size: 13 residues. Trimming left V 5 bases short and J 0 bases short, with 7 bases between. Per germline, CDR1 SEHNR and CDR2 FQNEAQ (reference sequence). CDR3 bases: TGTGCCAGCAGCCGTCCCGACCAAGAGACCCAGTACTTC. Its translation: CASSRPDQETQYF.

This clonotype was counted a few times. V usage is TRBV10-3 and J usage is TRBJ2-1; D unresolved. The CDR3 is made up of 16 amino acids. The germline CDR1 and CDR2 sequences are ENHRY and SYGVKD. V lost 2 bases to trimming and J lost 1 base, with 12 bases between them. CDR3: CAISEARTPSYNEQFF. CDR3 coding DNA: TGTGCCATCAGTGAGGCCAGGACCCCTTCCTACAATGAGCAGTTCTTC.

The chain is built from TRBV11-2 and TRBJ2-5; 7 positions match TRBD1. Germline CDR1 and CDR2: SGHAT and FQNNGV. Germline trimming cut 5 bases from V and 2 bases from J; bases unmatched to any gene: 5. The CDR3 has 14 residues. CDR3 bases: TGTGCCAGCAGCATCCAGGGACAGCAAGAGACCCAGTACTTC. Amino acids: CASSIQGQQETQYF.

This chain connects TRBV4-2 to TRBJ1-4; 8 bases align to TRBD1. The CDR3 loop spans 16 amino acids. Germline CDR1 LGHNA, CDR2 YNFKEQ. After removal of 3 bases from V and 0 bases from J, the junction contained 3 bases not matched to a gene. The CDR3: CASSQGQATTNEKLFF. CDR3 in DNA: TGTGCCAGCAGCCAGGGACAGGCAACAACTAATGAAAAACTGTTTTTT.

The gene calls are TRBV11-2 and TRBJ2-7; 7 nucleotides match TRBD1. The CDR3 loop spans 15 amino acids. CDR1 SGHAT and CDR2 FQNNGV come from the germline V gene. After removal of 6 bases from V and 4 bases from J, the junction contained 12 bases not matched to a gene. The CDR3 DNA reads as TGTGCCAGCAGACCATTGACAGGGCAGGCGTACGAGCAGTACTTC. Amino acid sequence: CASRPLTGQAYEQYF.

This clonotype was found a few times. The chain couples TRBV6-5 to TRBJ2-1; D is perhaps TRBD1 (5 bases). The ends were cut back, 5 bases at V and 7 bases at J, with 9 bases in the middle. CDR1 is MNHEY and CDR2 is SVGAGI in the germline V gene. The CDR3 spans 12 residues. The CDR3 protein is CASSNQGNEQFF. The CDR3 DNA follows: TGTGCCAGCAGTAACCAGGGAAATGAGCAGTTCTTC.

The chain uses TRBV1 and TRBJ2-5. TRBV1 is shown as a pseudogene. The CDR3 is 11 residues long. The CDR3 here is CTTDGEETQYF. CDR3 nucleotide sequence: TGCACCACCGACGGGGAAGAGACCCAGTACTTC.

The J gene is TRBJ1-1, the V gene TRBV29-1, with D perhaps matching TRBD1 (5 bases). The V gene's germline CDR1 is SQVTM and CDR2 ANQGSEA. The CDR3 loop spans 12 amino acids. Between the trimmed V and J ends, which lost 5 bases and 4 bases, there was a span of 11 bases. The CDR3 loop is CSVRGGSTEAFF. CDR3 in DNA: TGCAGCGTTCGCGGGGGAAGCACTGAAGCTTTCTTT.

This clonotype has more than one count but fewer than ten. The J gene is TRBJ2-7, the V gene TRBV29-1, with D possibly matching TRBD2 (5 bases). V gave up 1 base and J gave up 3 bases, with 13 bases separating them. Germline assignment: CDR1 SQVTM and CDR2 ANQGSEA. The CDR3 is 14 amino acids. The CDR3 reads CSVEGGLGRYEQYF. The DNA of the CDR3 is TGCAGCGTTGAAGGAGGACTGGGTCGCTACGAGCAGTACTTC.

The chain recombines TRBV5-1 with TRBJ2-5; D ambiguous. V was pared by 5 bases and J by 2 bases, with 10 bases between. The CDR3 contains 13 residues. Per germline, CDR1 SGHRS and CDR2 YFSETQ. CDR3 sequence (DNA): TGCGCCAGCAGTTCCCGATATCAAGAGACCCAGTACTTC. This sequence encodes CASSSRYQETQYF.

There are a few counts of this clonotype. This sequence joins TRBV4-1 and TRBJ1-5; TRBD1 agrees at 9 bases. The CDR3 contains 16 residues. With V trimmed by 1 base and J by 6 bases, 7 bases remained unmatched. Germline lookup yields CDR1 MGHRA and CDR2 YSYEKL. CDR3 sequence reads: CASSQVGTGRGQPQHF. DNA for the CDR3: TGCGCCAGCAGCCAAGTGGGGACAGGGAGGGGTCAGCCCCAGCATTTT.

The gene calls are TRBV5-4 and TRBJ2-7; 9 nucleotides line up with TRBD2. Trimming cost V 4 bases and J 2 bases; bases outside gene matches: 4. The CDR3 sequence is 14 residues long. Germline V CDR1 and CDR2: SGHNT, YYREEE (reference sequence). The CDR3 reads CASSMTSGTYEQYF. The CDR3 nucleotides are TGTGCCAGCAGCATGACTAGCGGAACCTACGAGCAGTACTTC.